This T cell receptor (beta chain) stems from a study of T-cell memory formation after mild COVID-19. Turning to the study itself: For the most part, TCR clusters were specific to one donor.

Points from the study as a whole: Of the contracting clones, CD4+ ones lay mainly in CM and EM, and CD8+ ones in EMRA.

MiXCR, applied by TCRdb to the 5' RACE reads, yields one record per CDR3 protein. The sample shows about 170,000 distinct CDR3 sequences, approximately 13% of them seen only once. Germline V gene lookup returns CDR1 MNHEY and CDR2 SVGAGI. Deletions cut 6 bases from V and 3 bases from J, with 17 bases between. The CDR3 length is 15 residues. On this clonotype: Its antigen is as yet unknown.

The J gene is TRBJ1-2, the V gene TRBV6-5; D is perhaps TRBD1 (5 bases). This clonotype was sampled from a young man who had mild COVID-19 (a few samples of this study predate the infection). Cell type and time point are not known. The sample was PBMCs or a T cell subset sorted from them (not recorded which). The CDR3 reads CASRPSGPSDYGYTF. CDR3 bases: TGTGCCAGCAGACCCTCGGGGCCCTCGGACTATGGCTACACCTTC.